This is a list of T cell receptor beta chains from one sample in a study of blood T cells in healthy people across ages. TCRdb analysed the 5' RACE reads with MiXCR anew, one entry per CDR3 protein. The data contain some 1,500,000 distinct CDR3 sequences, roughly two fifths of them singletons. The sequenced sample was blood. These receptors originate from a woman between 18 and 29 years old in good health. Both conserved end residues are part of each CDR3. A D gene is named only where the DNA matches it firmly. Clone size is not always given. Where it is, it says once, few, many or a class for expanded clones.

cdr3_nt	cdr3_aa	j_call	d_call	clone_size	v_call
TGCAGCGTTGAGGGACTAGCGGGAGGCTCCTACAATGAGCAGTTCTTC	CSVEGLAGGSYNEQFF	TRBJ2-1	TRBD2	few	TRBV29-1
TGTGCCAGCAGCCCTACGACTGCTTTCTCCTCCTACAATGAGCAGTTCTTC	CASSPTTAFSSYNEQFF	TRBJ2-1	NA	NA	TRBV7-8
TGTGCCAGCAGCTGGGGGACAGGGAGGGATACGCAGTATTTT	CASSWGTGRDTQYF	TRBJ2-3	TRBD1	few	TRBV5-4
TGTGCCAGCAGTTTATGGGGGGTCTGGGGGAACACTGAAGCTTTCTTT	CASSLWGVWGNTEAFF	TRBJ1-1	NA	once	TRBV12-3/TRBV12-4
TGTGCCAGCAGCCAAGAATCCACCGGTGAGCAGTACTTC	CASSQESTGEQYF	TRBJ2-7	NA	NA	TRBV14
TGTGCCAGCAGCTTAGACGTAATCCGGGAGCTGTTTTTT	CASSLDVIRELFF	TRBJ2-2	NA	few	TRBV7-9
TGCGCCAGCAGCCAAGTAAGGGGAGCTCAGCCCCAGCATTTT	CASSQVRGAQPQHF	TRBJ1-5	NA	NA	TRBV4-1
TGCAGTGCTTTCTTCGGGGGCCTGAGGGAGACCCAGTACTTC	CSAFFGGLRETQYF	TRBJ2-5	NA	few	TRBV20-1
TGCGCCAGCAGCCAAGAGAGGACAGGGCCAAATGAAAAACTGTTTTTT	CASSQERTGPNEKLFF	TRBJ1-4	TRBD1	few	TRBV4-1
TGTGCCAGCAGCGCCTATTTAGCGGGAGCACACAATGAGCAGTTCTTC	CASSAYLAGAHNEQFF	TRBJ2-1	TRBD2	NA	TRBV9
TGTGCCAGCATGCTGAACACTGAAGCTTTCTTT	CASMLNTEAFF	TRBJ1-1	NA	many	TRBV12-3/TRBV12-4
TGTGCCAGCAGTAAGGTGGGGTACAATGAGCGGTTCTTC	CASSKVGYNERFF	TRBJ2-1	NA	once	TRBV27
TGCAGCGTCGAAGGGGGGAAAACCAAAAACATTCAGTACTTC	CSVEGGKTKNIQYF	TRBJ2-4	NA	few	TRBV29-1
TGTGCCAGCAGCGTAGGGGGCTCTGGGGCCAACGTCCTGACTTTC	CASSVGGSGANVLTF	TRBJ2-6	NA	few	TRBV9
TGTGCCAGCAGCTTGTGGGGGACTAGCGGATACAATGAGCAGTTCTTC	CASSLWGTSGYNEQFF	TRBJ2-1	TRBD2	NA	TRBV7-2
TGCAGCGTTGGTGGTAGCGAGAACACTGAAGCTTTCTTT	CSVGGSENTEAFF	TRBJ1-1	NA	NA	TRBV29-1
TGTGCCAGCAGCTCTACCCGACAGGAGTTACCCACAGATACGCAGTATTTT	CASSSTRQELPTDTQYF	TRBJ2-3	NA	NA	TRBV7-2